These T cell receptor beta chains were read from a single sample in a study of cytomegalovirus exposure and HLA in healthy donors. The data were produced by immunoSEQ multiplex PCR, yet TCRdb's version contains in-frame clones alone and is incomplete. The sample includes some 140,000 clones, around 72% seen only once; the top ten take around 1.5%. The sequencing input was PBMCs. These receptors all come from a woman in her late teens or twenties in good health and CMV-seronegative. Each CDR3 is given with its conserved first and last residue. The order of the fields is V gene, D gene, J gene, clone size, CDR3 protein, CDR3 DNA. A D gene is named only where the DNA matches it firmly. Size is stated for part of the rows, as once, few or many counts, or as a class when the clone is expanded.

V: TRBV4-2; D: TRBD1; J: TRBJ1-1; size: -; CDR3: CASGKGTAEAFF; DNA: TGTGCCAGCGGAAAGGGGACAGCTGAAGCTTTCTTT
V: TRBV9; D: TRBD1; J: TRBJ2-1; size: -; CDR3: CASSPNWRDRGDEQFF; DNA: TGTGCCAGCAGCCCAAACTGGCGGGACAGGGGGGATGAGCAGTTCTTC
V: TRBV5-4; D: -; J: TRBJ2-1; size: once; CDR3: CASSSTGRDNEQFF; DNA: TGTGCCAGCAGCTCGACAGGTAGGGACAATGAGCAGTTCTTC
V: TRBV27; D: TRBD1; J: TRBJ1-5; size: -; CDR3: CASSLLPMTGANQPQHF; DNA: TGTGCCAGCAGCCTACTCCCCATGACAGGGGCCAATCAGCCCCAGCATTTT
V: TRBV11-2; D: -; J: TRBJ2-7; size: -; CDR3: CASSLPPGNSYEQYF; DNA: TGTGCCAGCAGCTTGCCCCCGGGAAACTCCTACGAGCAGTACTTC
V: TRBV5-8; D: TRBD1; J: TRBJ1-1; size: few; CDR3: CASSPDRYTEAFF; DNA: TGTGCCAGCAGCCCGGACAGGTACACTGAAGCTTTCTTT
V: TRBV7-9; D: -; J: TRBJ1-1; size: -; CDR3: CASSRSNMNTEAFF; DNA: TGTGCCAGCAGCAGAAGTAACATGAACACTGAAGCTTTCTTT
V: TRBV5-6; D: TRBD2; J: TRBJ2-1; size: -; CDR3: CASSSGLAKQFF; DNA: TGTGCCAGCAGCTCGGGACTAGCGAAGCAGTTCTTC
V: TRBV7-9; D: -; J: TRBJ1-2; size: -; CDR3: CASSSSYTGRYGYTF; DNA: TGTGCCAGCAGCTCATCCTATACAGGGAGATATGGCTACACCTTC
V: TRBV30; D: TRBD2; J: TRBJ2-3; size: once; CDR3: CAWSVGTSLGDTQYF; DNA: TGTGCCTGGAGTGTAGGGACTAGCTTAGGGGATACGCAGTATTTT
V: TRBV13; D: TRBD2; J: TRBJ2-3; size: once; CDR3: CASSGTGLAHTQYF; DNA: TGTGCCAGCAGCGGCACTGGACTAGCGCATACGCAGTATTTT
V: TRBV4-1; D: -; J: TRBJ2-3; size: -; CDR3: CASSQDMAGSTDTQYF; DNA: TGCGCCAGCAGCCAAGATATGGCGGGCTCCACAGATACGCAGTATTTT
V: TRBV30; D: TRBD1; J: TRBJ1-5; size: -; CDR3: CASARQGPFQDQPQHF; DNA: TGTGCCTCGGCCCGACAGGGGCCCTTCCAGGATCAGCCCCAGCATTTT
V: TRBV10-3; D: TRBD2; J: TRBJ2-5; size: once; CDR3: CAISEMAGVQETQYF; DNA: TGTGCCATCAGTGAAATGGCGGGAGTCCAAGAGACCCAGTACTTC
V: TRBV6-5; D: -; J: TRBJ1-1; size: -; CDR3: CASSPQWRTEAFF; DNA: TGTGCCAGCAGCCCCCAGTGGAGGACTGAAGCTTTCTTT
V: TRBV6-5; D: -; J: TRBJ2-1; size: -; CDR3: CASRTWTNEQFF; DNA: TGTGCCAGCAGGACGTGGACTAATGAGCAGTTCTTC
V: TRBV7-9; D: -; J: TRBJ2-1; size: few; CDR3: CASSRVVGASEQFF; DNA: TGTGCCAGCAGCCGAGTGGTGGGGGCGTCTGAGCAGTTCTTC
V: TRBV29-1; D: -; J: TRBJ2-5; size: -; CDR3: CSVAPSGIRETQYF; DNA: TGCAGCGTTGCCCCATCGGGGATCCGGGAGACCCAGTACTTC
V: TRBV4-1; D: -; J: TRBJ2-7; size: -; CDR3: CASSQDKGVGLRYEQYF; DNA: TGCGCCAGCAGCCAAGATAAAGGGGTCGGGTTGCGCTACGAGCAGTACTTC
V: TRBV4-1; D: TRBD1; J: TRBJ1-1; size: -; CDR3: CASSQLRVRDRGPEAFF; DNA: TGCGCCAGCAGCCAACTTCGGGTCCGGGACAGGGGGCCTGAAGCTTTCTTT
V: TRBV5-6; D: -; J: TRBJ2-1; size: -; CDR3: CASSPVQVHEQFF; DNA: TGTGCCAGCAGCCCCGTTCAGGTTCATGAGCAGTTCTTC
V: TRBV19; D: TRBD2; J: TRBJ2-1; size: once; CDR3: CASTPSGRREQFF; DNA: TGTGCCAGTACGCCAAGCGGGAGACGGGAGCAGTTCTTC
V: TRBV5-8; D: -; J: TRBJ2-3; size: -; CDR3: CASSLDRDTDTQYF; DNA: TGTGCCAGCAGCCTCGACCGGGACACAGATACGCAGTATTTT
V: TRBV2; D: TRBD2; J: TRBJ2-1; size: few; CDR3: CASSDRGLAGISYNEQFF; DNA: TGTGCCAGCAGTGATCGTGGCCTAGCGGGCATTTCTTACAATGAGCAGTTCTTC
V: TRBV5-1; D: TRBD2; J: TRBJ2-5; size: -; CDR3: CASSLVWLAGGETQYF; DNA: TGCGCCAGCAGCTTGGTTTGGCTAGCGGGAGGTGAGACCCAGTACTTC
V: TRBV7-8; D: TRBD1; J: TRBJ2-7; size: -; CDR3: CASSLAWSQGDPYEQYF; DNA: TGTGCCAGCAGCTTAGCTTGGTCACAGGGGGACCCCTACGAGCAGTACTTC
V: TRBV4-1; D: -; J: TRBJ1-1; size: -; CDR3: CASSHRSSGKVADTEAFF; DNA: TGCGCCAGCAGCCACCGGTCGTCGGGGAAGGTAGCGGACACTGAAGCTTTCTTT
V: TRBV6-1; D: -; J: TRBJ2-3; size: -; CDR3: CASSGGGAPTDTQYF; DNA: TGTGCCAGCAGTGGAGGTGGGGCGCCCACAGATACGCAGTATTTT
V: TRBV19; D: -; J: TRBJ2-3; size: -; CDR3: CASSMILGGTTDTQYF; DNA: TGTGCCAGTAGTATGATCCTCGGAGGGACCACAGATACGCAGTATTTT
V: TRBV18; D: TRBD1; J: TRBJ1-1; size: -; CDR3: CASGDRADTEAFF; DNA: TGTGCCAGCGGTGACAGGGCGGACACTGAAGCTTTCTTT
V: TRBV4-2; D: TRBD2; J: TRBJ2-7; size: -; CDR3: CASSQQAGGPYEQYF; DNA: TGTGCCAGCAGCCAACAAGCGGGGGGTCCCTACGAGCAGTACTTC
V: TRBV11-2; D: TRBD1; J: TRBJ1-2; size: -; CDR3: CASSLDPGTGGGYTF; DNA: TGTGCCAGCAGCTTAGATCCCGGGACAGGGGGGGGCTACACCTTC
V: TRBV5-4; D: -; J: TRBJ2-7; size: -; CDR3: CASSLEQGPAAIPYEQYF; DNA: TGTGCCAGCAGCTTGGAGCAGGGCCCGGCGGCGATCCCCTACGAGCAGTACTTC
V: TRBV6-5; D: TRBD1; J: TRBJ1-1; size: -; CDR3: CASSYSGTGNSEAFF; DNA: TGTGCCAGCAGTTACTCCGGGACAGGGAACTCTGAAGCTTTCTTT
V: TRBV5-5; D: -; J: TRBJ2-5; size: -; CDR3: CASSQELRQARETQYF; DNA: TGTGCCAGCAGCCAAGAGCTCCGACAGGCAAGGGAGACCCAGTACTTC
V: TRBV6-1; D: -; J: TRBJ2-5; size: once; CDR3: CASKRARQETQYF; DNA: TGTGCCAGCAAGAGAGCGCGCCAAGAGACCCAGTACTTC
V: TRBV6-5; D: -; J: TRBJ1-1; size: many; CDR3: CASSYGMNTEAFF; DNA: TGTGCCAGCAGTTATGGCATGAACACTGAAGCTTTCTTT
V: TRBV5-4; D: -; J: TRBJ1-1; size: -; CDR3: CASSLDGAVNTEAFF; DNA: TGTGCCAGCAGCTTGGATGGTGCGGTGAACACTGAAGCTTTCTTT
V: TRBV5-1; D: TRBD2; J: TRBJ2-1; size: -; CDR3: CVSSLAAGALGLHEQFF; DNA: TGCGTCAGCAGCTTGGCAGCGGGAGCGTTGGGACTGCATGAGCAGTTCTTC